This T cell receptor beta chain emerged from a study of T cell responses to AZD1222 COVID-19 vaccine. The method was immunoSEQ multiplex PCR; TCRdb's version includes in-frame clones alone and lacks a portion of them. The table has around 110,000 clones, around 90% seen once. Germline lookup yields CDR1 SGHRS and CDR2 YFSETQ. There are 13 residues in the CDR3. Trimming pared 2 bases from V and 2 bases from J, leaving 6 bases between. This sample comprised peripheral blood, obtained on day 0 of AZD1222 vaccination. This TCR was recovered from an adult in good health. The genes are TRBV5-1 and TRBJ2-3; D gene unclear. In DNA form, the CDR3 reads TGCGCCAGCAGCTTAACTCCCACAGATACGCAGTATTTT. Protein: CASSLTPTDTQYF.